The following is a TCR beta chain sequence with its context. Its antigen is still unknown. This record belongs to a study of OX40 agonist ivuxolimab in advanced cancers. Overall study: The patients got ivuxolimab, which is an agonistic anti-OX40 (CD134) antibody. A partial response was reached by three patients: one with hepatocellular carcinoma and two with cutaneous melanoma.

Findings and limits, study-wide: The antigen specificity of the peripheral T cells (those that were expanded) was not determined.

Generated by immunoSEQ multiplex PCR, the TCRdb table keeps only in-frame clones and is missing some. In the table there are some 100,000 clones, 94% of which are singletons. The J segment lost 2 bases and the V segment lost 6 bases, leaving 9 bases of the junction unmatched. This CDR3 comprises 17 residues. CDR1 and CDR2 (germline): SGHAT, FQNNGV. This sequence joins TRBV11-2 and TRBJ2-3, with 12 bases identical to TRBD2. The sample was CD4+ or CD8+ T cells sorted from blood, taken in a trial of the OX40 agonist ivuxolimab. This TCR was sampled from an adult with an advanced solid tumor such as melanoma, head and neck, liver or kidney cancer. Here the CDR3 reads CASSPGLAGTSTDTQYF. CDR3 bases: TGTGCCAGCAGTCCTGGACTAGCGGGGACTTCCACAGATACGCAGTATTTT. The full variable domain, in which reference TRBV11-2 and TRBJ2-3 provide the parts outside the CDR3, is EAGVAQSPRYKIIEKRQSVAFWCNPISGHATLYWYQQILGQGPKLLIQFQNNGVVDDSQLPKDRFSAERLKGVDSTLKIQPAKLEDSAVYLCASSPGLAGTSTDTQYFGPGTRLTVL.